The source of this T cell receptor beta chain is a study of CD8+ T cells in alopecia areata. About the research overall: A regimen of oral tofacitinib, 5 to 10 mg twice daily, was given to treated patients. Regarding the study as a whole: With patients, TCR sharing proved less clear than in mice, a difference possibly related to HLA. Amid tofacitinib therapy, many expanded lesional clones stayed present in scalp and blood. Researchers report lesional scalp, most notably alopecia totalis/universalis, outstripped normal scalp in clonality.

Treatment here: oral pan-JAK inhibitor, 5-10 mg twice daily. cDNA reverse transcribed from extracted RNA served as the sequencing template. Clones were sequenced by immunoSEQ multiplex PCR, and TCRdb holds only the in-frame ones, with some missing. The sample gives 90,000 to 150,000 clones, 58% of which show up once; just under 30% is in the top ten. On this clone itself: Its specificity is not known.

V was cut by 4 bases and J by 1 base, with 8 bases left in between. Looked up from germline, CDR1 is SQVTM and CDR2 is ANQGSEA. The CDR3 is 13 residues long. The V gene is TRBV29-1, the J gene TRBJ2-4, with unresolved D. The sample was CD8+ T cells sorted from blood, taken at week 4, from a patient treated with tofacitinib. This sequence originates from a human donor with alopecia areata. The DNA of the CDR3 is TGCAGCGTTGTAGACATGGCCAAAAACATTCAGTACTTC. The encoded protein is CSVVDMAKNIQYF.